These 3 T cell receptor beta chains were all obtained from the same sample, sequenced in a study of metastatic and nonmetastatic thyroid tumors. Nobody among the patients had been given any treatment before thyroid surgery. MiXCR re-clonotyped the PCR reads for TCRdb. Of roughly 5,500 clones listed, less than 40% were seen once; the top ten hold roughly 15%. The sample comprised tumor tissue. The source is a male donor with papillary thyroid cancer or a benign thyroid nodule (not recorded which). Some clones in this sample may be carry-over from other donors' samples.

This clone showed up just a few times. J is TRBJ2-7 and V is TRBV27; 10 positions agree with TRBD1. Germline lookup yields CDR1 MNHEY and CDR2 SMNVEV (reference sequence). There are 15 residues in the CDR3. J gave up 4 bases and V 0 bases, and 3 bases lay outside the gene matches. CDR3 nucleotides: TGTGCCAGCAGTTTATCCGGACAGGGGGGATACGAGCAGTACTTC. Translating gives CASSLSGQGGYEQYF.

As to this clone: At one end, the junction sequence differs from germline, possibly due to a read error. This sequence joins TRBV5-6 and TRBJ1-5, with a weak D call TRBD1 (5 bases). Per germline, CDR1 SGHDT and CDR2 YYEEEE. The CDR3 extends over 15 amino acids. CDR3 bases: TGTGCCAGCACCTTGGGGGTGCATAGCAATCAGCCCCAGCATTTT. Amino acids: CASTLGVHSNQPQHF.

This clone was seen only a few times. The J gene is TRBJ2-7, the V gene TRBV6-2 or TRBV6-3, with 10 bases fitting TRBD2. The trim removed 10 bases at V and 2 bases at J, leaving 11 bases unmatched. The CDR3 has 15 residues. Looked up from germline, CDR1 is MNHEY and CDR2 is SVGEGT. The CDR3 loop reads CANSRLAGPPYEQYF. DNA of the CDR3: TGTGCCAACTCTCGACTAGCGGGTCCACCCTACGAGCAGTACTTC.